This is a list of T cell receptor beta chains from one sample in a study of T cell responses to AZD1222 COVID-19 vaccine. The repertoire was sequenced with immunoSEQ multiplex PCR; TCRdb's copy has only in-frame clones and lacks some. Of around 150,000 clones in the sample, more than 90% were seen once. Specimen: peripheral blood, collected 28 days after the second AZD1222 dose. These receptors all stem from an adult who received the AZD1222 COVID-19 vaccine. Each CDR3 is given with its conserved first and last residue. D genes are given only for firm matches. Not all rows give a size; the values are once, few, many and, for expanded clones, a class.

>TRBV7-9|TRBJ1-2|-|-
CASSRNRDTGYGYTF
TGTGCCAGCAGCCGGAACAGGGATACCGGCTATGGCTACACCTTC
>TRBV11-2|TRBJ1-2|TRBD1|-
CASSSDRGDYGYTF
TGTGCCAGCAGCTCCGACAGGGGCGACTATGGCTACACCTTC
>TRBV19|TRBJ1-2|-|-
CASSISLGTPSGYTF
TGTGCCAGTAGTATATCCCTAGGGACACCGAGTGGCTACACCTTC
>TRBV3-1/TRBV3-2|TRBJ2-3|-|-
CASSQVYPRITDTQYF
TGTGCCAGCAGCCAAGTTTACCCGCGGATCACAGATACGCAGTATTTT
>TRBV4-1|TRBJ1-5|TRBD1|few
CASSQGRVRGPQPQHF
TGCGCCAGCAGCCAAGGGAGGGTCAGGGGGCCTCAGCCCCAGCATTTT
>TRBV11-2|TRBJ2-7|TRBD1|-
CASSSTQTGTEQYF
TGTGCCAGCAGCTCGACCCAGACAGGGACCGAGCAGTACTTC
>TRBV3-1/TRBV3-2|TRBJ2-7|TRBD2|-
CASSPGLAGHEQYF
TGTGCCAGCAGCCCCGGGCTAGCGGGACACGAGCAGTACTTC
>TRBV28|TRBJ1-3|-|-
CASSLRGGGNTIYF
TGTGCCAGCAGTTTGCGGGGAGGCGGAAACACCATATATTTT
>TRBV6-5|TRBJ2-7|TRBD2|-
CASRRTSGSSYEQYF
TGTGCCAGCAGGCGGACTAGCGGGAGTTCCTACGAGCAGTACTTC
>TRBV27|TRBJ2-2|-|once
CASSLSARYTGELFF
TGTGCCAGCAGTTTATCGGCACGGTACACCGGGGAGCTGTTTTTT
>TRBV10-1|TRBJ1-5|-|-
CASSDWGNQPQHF
TGCGCCAGCAGTGATTGGGGGAACCAGCCCCAGCATTTT
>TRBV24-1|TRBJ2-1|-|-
CATSDGLNRGGEQFF
TGTGCCACCAGTGATGGCCTAAACAGGGGAGGCGAGCAGTTCTTC
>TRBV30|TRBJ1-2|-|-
CAWSVLVASYGYTF
TGTGCCTGGAGTGTACTTGTCGCCAGCTATGGCTACACCTTC
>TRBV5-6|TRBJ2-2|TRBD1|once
CASSLTGQANTGELFF
TGTGCCAGCAGCTTGACGGGACAGGCAAACACCGGGGAGCTGTTTTTT
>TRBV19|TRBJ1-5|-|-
CASSKGLWYQPQHF
TGTGCCAGTAGTAAGGGACTCTGGTATCAGCCCCAGCATTTT
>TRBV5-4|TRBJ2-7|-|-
CASSLAEPTGEQYF
TGTGCCAGCAGCTTGGCCGAACCGACGGGTGAGCAGTACTTC
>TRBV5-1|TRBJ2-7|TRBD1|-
CASSWTGTYEQYF
TGCGCCAGCAGTTGGACAGGGACCTACGAGCAGTACTTC
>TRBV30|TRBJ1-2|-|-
CAWSVGGVLGGYTF
TGTGCCTGGAGTGTTGGAGGGGTCTTGGGTGGCTACACCTTC
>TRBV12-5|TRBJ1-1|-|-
CASGLVGSTEAFF
TGTGCTAGTGGTTTGGTGGGGAGCACTGAAGCTTTCTTT
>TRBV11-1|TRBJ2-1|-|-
CASSGGLMSWQFF
TGTGCCAGCAGCGGGGGGCTGATGAGTTGGCAGTTCTTC
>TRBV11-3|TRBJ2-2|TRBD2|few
CASSLEKAGVGTGELFF
TGTGCCAGCAGCTTAGAAAAAGCGGGAGTGGGGACCGGGGAGCTGTTTTTT
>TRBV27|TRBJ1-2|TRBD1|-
CASSRTGTGDHRGNGYTF
TGTGCCAGCAGCCGCACCGGGACAGGGGACCACAGAGGGAATGGCTACACCTTC
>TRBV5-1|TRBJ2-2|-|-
CASRPGQTNTGELFF
TGCGCCAGCAGGCCAGGACAGACGAACACCGGGGAGCTGTTTTTT
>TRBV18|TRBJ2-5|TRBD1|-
CASSPKAGGQETQYF
TGTGCCAGCTCCCCTAAGGCAGGGGGCCAAGAGACCCAGTACTTC
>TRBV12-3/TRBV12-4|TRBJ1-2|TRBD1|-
CASSPGQGGGYTF
TGTGCCAGCAGTCCGGGACAGGGGGGAGGCTACACCTTC
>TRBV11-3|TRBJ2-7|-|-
CASSLGGGTTVQYF
TGTGCCAGCAGCTTAGGGGGTGGAACCACCGTCCAGTACTTC
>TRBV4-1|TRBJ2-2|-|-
CASSQDDTGSTGELFF
TGCGCCAGCAGCCAAGACGATACGGGGAGCACCGGGGAGCTGTTTTTT
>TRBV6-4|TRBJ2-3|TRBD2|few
CASRDKAGGPDTQYF
TGTGCCAGCAGAGATAAAGCGGGAGGGCCAGATACGCAGTATTTT
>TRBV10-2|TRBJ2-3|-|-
CASSQSGLRTDTQYF
TGCGCCAGCAGTCAATCGGGACTGAGGACAGATACGCAGTATTTT
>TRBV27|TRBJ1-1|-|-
CASSPTPGWDTEAFF
TGTGCCAGCAGTCCTACCCCGGGTTGGGACACTGAAGCTTTCTTT
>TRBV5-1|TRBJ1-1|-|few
CASSFGLVLDTEAFF
TGCGCCAGCAGCTTCGGACTCGTACTGGACACTGAAGCTTTCTTT
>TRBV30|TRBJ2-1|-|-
CAWSALVAESRRFF
TGTGCCTGGAGTGCGTTAGTGGCGGAATCGAGGCGGTTCTTC
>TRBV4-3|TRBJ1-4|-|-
CASATVSTNEKLFF
TGCGCCAGTGCGACGGTTTCCACTAATGAAAAACTGTTTTTT
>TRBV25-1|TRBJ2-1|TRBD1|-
CASSEFRTPGGNEQFF
TGTGCCAGCAGTGAATTTCGAACCCCAGGGGGTAATGAGCAGTTCTTC
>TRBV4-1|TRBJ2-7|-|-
CASSQDHFGAGRTGYEQYF
TGCGCCAGCAGCCAAGATCATTTTGGGGCGGGGCGGACTGGCTACGAGCAGTACTTC
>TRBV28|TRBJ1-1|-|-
CASSPGLRTEAFF
TGTGCCAGCAGTCCAGGGCTACGGACTGAAGCTTTCTTT
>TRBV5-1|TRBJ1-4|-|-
CASSLGVLETSEKLFF
TGCGCCAGCAGCTTGGGTGTTCTGGAAACGAGTGAAAAACTGTTTTTT
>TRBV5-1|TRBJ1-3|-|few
CASSFSSGNTIYF
TGCGCCAGCAGCTTCAGCTCTGGAAACACCATATATTTT
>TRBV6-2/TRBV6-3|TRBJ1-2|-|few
CASSIGVYYGYTF
TGTGCCAGCAGTATAGGGGTTTACTATGGCTACACCTTC
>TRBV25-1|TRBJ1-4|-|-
CASSEYLRAEKLFF
TGTGCCAGCAGTGAATATCTCAGGGCGGAAAAACTGTTTTTT
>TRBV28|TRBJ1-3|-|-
CASSLGQAGGNTIYF
TGTGCCAGCAGTTTGGGTCAGGCCGGAGGAAACACCATATATTTT
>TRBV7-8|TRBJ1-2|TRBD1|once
CASSLGRGDYGYTF
TGTGCCAGCAGCTTAGGCAGGGGGGACTATGGCTACACCTTC
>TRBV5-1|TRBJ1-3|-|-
CASSLGETFGNTIYF
TGCGCCAGCAGCTTGGGGGAAACCTTTGGAAACACCATATATTTT
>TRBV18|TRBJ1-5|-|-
CASSPDQGWGAQPQHF
TGTGCCAGCTCACCAGACCAAGGGTGGGGAGCTCAGCCCCAGCATTTT
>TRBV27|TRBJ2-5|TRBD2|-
CASSHAGLERQETQYF
TGTGCCAGCAGTCACGCGGGACTAGAGCGGCAAGAGACCCAGTACTTC
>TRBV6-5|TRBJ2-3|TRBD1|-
CASSWTGVILTDTQYF
TGTGCCAGCAGTTGGACAGGGGTGATACTCACAGATACGCAGTATTTT
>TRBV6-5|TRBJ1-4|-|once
CASRQPGRGGEELFF
TGTGCCAGCAGACAGCCGGGACGGGGAGGGGAGGAACTGTTTTTT
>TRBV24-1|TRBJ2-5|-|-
CATSDLRAGQETQYF
TGTGCCACCAGTGATTTGCGGGCAGGACAAGAGACCCAGTACTTC
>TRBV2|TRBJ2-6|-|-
CAAPRSPEAGANVLTF
TGTGCTGCCCCCAGGTCGCCGGAGGCCGGGGCCAACGTCCTGACTTTC
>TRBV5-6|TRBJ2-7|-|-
CASSSLTGAGEQYF
TGTGCCAGCAGCTCCCTGACTGGGGCGGGCGAGCAGTACTTC
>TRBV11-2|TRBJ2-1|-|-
CASSHRTGEFF
TGTGCCAGCAGCCACAGAACGGGTGAGTTCTTC
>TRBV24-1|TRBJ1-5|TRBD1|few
CATSDLFGQGGNQPQHF
TGTGCCACCAGTGACCTCTTTGGACAGGGTGGCAATCAGCCCCAGCATTTT
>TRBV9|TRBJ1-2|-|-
CASSVVGGTEENYGYTF
TGTGCCAGCAGCGTAGTGGGAGGGACGGAAGAAAACTATGGCTACACCTTC
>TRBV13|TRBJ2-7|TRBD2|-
CASSPRTGTRSYEQYF
TGTGCCAGCAGCCCGAGAACCGGGACTAGGAGCTACGAGCAGTACTTC
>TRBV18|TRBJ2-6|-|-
CASSRGSGANVLTF
TGTGCCAGCTCACGAGGCTCTGGGGCCAACGTCCTGACTTTC
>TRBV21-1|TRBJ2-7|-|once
CASRNPVAGVAHEQYF
TGTGCCAGCCGGAATCCTGTAGCTGGAGTAGCTCACGAGCAGTACTTC
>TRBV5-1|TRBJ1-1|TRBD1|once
CASSATGVGLNTEAFF
TGCGCCAGCAGCGCTACAGGGGTCGGGCTGAACACTGAAGCTTTCTTT
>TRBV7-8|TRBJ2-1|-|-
CASSPTGTPAGEQFF
TGTGCCAGCAGCCCCACAGGGACTCCGGCCGGTGAGCAGTTCTTC
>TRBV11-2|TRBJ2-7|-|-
CASSLVEGAGEQYF
TGTGCCAGCAGCTTAGTGGAGGGGGCGGGCGAGCAGTACTTC